Below, 10 T cell receptor beta chains from the same sample are listed, as sequenced in a study of long-term antiretroviral therapy in people with HIV. Samples were assayed with immunoSEQ v3.0 at survey level. Assay used: immunoSEQ multiplex PCR; TCRdb lists only in-frame clones, some missing. The table lists some 27,000 clones, 79% of them singletons, with around 10% in the top ten. The sample in question was unsorted PBMCs, obtained 2.1 years after starting antiretroviral therapy. The receptors stem from a man aged 25-45 years with HIV.

This chain connects TRBV5-4 to TRBJ2-1; 8 bases fit TRBD1. The CDR3 is made up of 13 amino acids. Germline CDR1 is SGHNT and CDR2 is YYREEE (reference sequence). V dropped 4 bases and J dropped 10; count of bases not matched to a gene: 7. This CDR3 is CASSTQGALEQFF. CDR3 DNA sequence: TGTGCCAGCAGCACCCAGGGGGCTTTGGAGCAGTTCTTC.

J is TRBJ1-4 and V is TRBV29-1, with D possibly matching TRBD1 (5 bases). CDR3 length: 13 amino acids. Trimming removed 6 bases at V and 6 bases at J, with 14 bases between. CDR1 is SQVTM and CDR2 is ANQGSEA in the germline V gene. The CDR3 coding sequence is TGCAGCGTCCAGCGGGGGGTCTATGAAAAACTGTTTTTT. This sequence encodes CSVQRGVYEKLFF.

The CDR3 here is CASSPTSGTGLNTEAFF. CDR3 in DNA: TGTGCCAGCAGCCCAACCTCCGGGACAGGCTTGAACACTGAAGCTTTCTTT. The V gene is TRBV5-4, the J gene TRBJ1-1; 8 positions match TRBD1. V lost 4 bases and J lost 0; bases outside the gene matches: 11. This CDR3 has 17 amino acids. Germline CDR1 and CDR2: SGHNT and YYREEE (reference sequence).

The rearrangement links TRBV28 to TRBJ2-7; possible D gene TRBD1, 6 bases. This CDR3 comprises 14 residues. V lost 3 bases, J lost 3 bases, and 12 bases lay in between. Germline V gene data show CDR1 as MDHEN and CDR2 as SYDVKM. The CDR3 region is CASSFRGGIYEQYF. CDR3 nucleotide sequence: TGTGCCAGCAGTTTCAGGGGTGGGATCTACGAGCAGTACTTC.

The table lists this clone with a count of one. The DNA for the CDR3 is TGTGCCAGCAGCTTAGCGGCGGGCGGCGGTTCACCCCTCCACTTT. Translating it yields CASSLAAGGGSPLHF. This sequence joins TRBV7-2 and TRBJ1-6; D gene ambiguous. V was clipped by 0 bases and J by 9 bases, with 12 bases between them. The CDR3 is 15 amino acids. CDR1 SGHTA and CDR2 FQGNSA come from the germline V gene.

The chain employs TRBV19 and TRBJ1-1; 8 bases are a match to TRBD1. This CDR3 is 14 amino acids long. Germline CDR1 LNHDA, CDR2 SQIVND (reference sequence). Trimming at V came to 3 bases and at J to 9 bases, leaving 9 bases not matched to a gene. CDR3 sequence: CASSISGTGAQAFF. The CDR3 bases are TGTGCCAGTAGTATCTCCGGGACAGGCGCACAAGCTTTCTTT.

This chain connects TRBV11-3 to TRBJ2-1, with a tentative D call TRBD2 (6 bases). Trimming removed 5 bases from V and 3 bases from J, with 14 bases in between. CDR1 SGHNT and CDR2 YENEEA come from the germline V gene. CDR3 length: 15 amino acids. CDR3 DNA sequence: TGTGCCAGCAGCAAGGGACTGCCTAGCTACAATGAGCAGTTCTTC. Translation: CASSKGLPSYNEQFF.

Comments on this clone: The junction does not match germline at one end; this may be a read error. The chain links TRBV18 to TRBJ2-7; D is perhaps TRBD2 (6 bases). The CDR3 consists of 14 residues. Germline CDR1 is KGHSH and CDR2 is LQKENI. Here the CDR3 reads CTSSPQIGRGEQYF. The CDR3 nucleotides are TGTACCAGCTCACCACAGATAGGGCGGGGCGAGCAGTACTTC.

The chain links TRBV7-3 to TRBJ2-1; 8 bases map to TRBD2. Germline CDR1 is SGHTA and CDR2 is FQGTGA. V was pared by 5 bases and J by 10 bases, with 10 bases of the junction left unmatched. The CDR3 sequence is 14 residues long. CDR3 in DNA: TGTGCCAGCAGCCTACTAGCGGCGCCCGGGGAGCAGTTCTTC. Encoded protein: CASSLLAAPGEQFF. The full variable domain, with the rest looked up from reference TRBV7-3 and TRBJ2-1, is GAGVSQTPSNKVTEKGKYVELRCDPISGHTALYWYRQSLGQGPEFLIYFQGTGAADDSGLPNDRFFAVRPEGSVSTLKIQRTERGDSAVYLCASSLLAAPGEQFFGPGTRLTVL.

The V gene is TRBV13, the J gene TRBJ2-1; 7 nucleotides line up with TRBD2. Germline loops: CDR1 PRHDT, CDR2 FYEKMQ (reference sequence). The CDR3 totals 14 residues. V gave up 2 bases and J gave up 7 bases; unmatched junction bases: 5. In DNA, the CDR3 is TGTGCCAGCAGCTTACCAGCGGGAATGAATGAGCAGTTCTTC. It encodes CASSLPAGMNEQFF.